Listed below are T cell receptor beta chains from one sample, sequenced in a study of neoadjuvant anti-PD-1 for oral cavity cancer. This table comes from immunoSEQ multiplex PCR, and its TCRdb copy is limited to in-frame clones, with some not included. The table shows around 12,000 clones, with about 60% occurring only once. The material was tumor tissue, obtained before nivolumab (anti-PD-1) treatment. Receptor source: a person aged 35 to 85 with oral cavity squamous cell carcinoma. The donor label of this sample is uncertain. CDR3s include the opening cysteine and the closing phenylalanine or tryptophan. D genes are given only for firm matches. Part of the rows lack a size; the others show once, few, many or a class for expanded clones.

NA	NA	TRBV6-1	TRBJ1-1	CASSEEWRGTEAFF	TGTGCCAGCAGTGAAGAGTGGCGCGGGACTGAAGCTTTCTTT
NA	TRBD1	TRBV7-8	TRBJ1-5	CASSLVAGGYRQPQHF	TGTGCCAGCAGCTTAGTAGCAGGGGGCTATAGGCAGCCCCAGCATTTT
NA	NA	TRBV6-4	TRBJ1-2	CASSKDHSPNYGYTF	TGTGCCAGCAGTAAAGATCATTCCCCTAACTATGGCTACACCTTC
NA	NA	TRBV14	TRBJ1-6	CASSQVPASPLHF	TGTGCCAGCAGCCAAGTGCCAGCTTCACCCCTCCACTTT
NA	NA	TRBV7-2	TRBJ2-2	CASSFTGFNTGELFF	TGTGCCAGCAGCTTTACGGGCTTCAACACCGGGGAGCTGTTTTTT
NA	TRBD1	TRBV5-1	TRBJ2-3	CASSFTGGADTQYF	TGCGCCAGCAGCTTTACAGGGGGCGCAGATACGCAGTATTTT
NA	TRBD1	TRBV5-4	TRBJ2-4	CASSFGQGVKNIQYF	TGTGCCAGCAGCTTTGGTCAGGGGGTCAAAAACATTCAGTACTTC
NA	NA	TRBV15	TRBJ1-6	CATSRDGNSPLHF	TGTGCCACCAGCAGAGATGGGAATTCACCCCTCCACTTT
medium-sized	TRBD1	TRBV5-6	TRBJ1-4	CASSVRFRGPNEKLFF	TGTGCCAGCAGCGTTCGCTTCAGGGGGCCTAATGAAAAACTGTTTTTT
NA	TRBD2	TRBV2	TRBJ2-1	CASSPQGRSSGVGSSYNEQFF	TGTGCCAGCAGCCCCCAGGGTAGGTCTAGCGGCGTAGGAAGCTCCTACAATGAGCAGTTCTTC
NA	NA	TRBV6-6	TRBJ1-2	CASKSGTYGYTF	TGTGCAAGCAAGTCCGGTACTTATGGCTACACCTTC
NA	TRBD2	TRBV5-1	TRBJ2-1	CASSLGGASGEQFF	TGCGCCAGCAGCTTGGGAGGGGCTAGCGGTGAGCAGTTCTTC
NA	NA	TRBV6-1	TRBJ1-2	CASSRTDYGYTF	TGTGCCAGCTCAAGGACAGACTATGGCTACACCTTC
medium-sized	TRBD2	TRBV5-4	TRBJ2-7	CASSKGGTSGNYEQYF	TGTGCCAGCAGCAAAGGAGGGACTAGCGGTAACTACGAGCAGTACTTC
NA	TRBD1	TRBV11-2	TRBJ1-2	CASSLGEGGYYGYTF	TGTGCCAGCAGCTTAGGTGAAGGGGGCTACTATGGCTACACCTTC
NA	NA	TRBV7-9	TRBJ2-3	CASSSIQTSTDTQYF	TGTGCCAGCAGCTCGATCCAAACTAGCACAGATACGCAGTATTTT
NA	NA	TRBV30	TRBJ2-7	CAWSRQVQEQYF	TGTGCCTGGTCGCGGCAAGTCCAAGAGCAGTACTTC
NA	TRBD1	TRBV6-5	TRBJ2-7	CASSPTGTGSYEQYF	TGTGCCAGCAGTCCCACCGGGACAGGGTCCTACGAGCAGTACTTC
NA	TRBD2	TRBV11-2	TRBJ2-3	CASSPGLAGGADTQYF	TGTGCCAGCAGTCCGGGACTAGCGGGAGGGGCAGATACGCAGTATTTT
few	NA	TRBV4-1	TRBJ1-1	CASSQDNTEAFF	TGCGCCAGCAGCCAAGATAACACTGAAGCTTTCTTT
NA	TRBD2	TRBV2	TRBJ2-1	CASRAGTSSFLNEQFF	TGTGCCAGCAGGGCCGGGACTAGCTCTTTTTTAAATGAGCAGTTCTTC
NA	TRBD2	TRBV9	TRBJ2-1	CASSQSSGGEPGFF	TGTGCCAGCAGCCAGAGTAGCGGGGGGGAACCAGGGTTCTTC
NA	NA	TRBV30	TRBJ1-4	CAWSVRRGGNEKLFF	TGTGCCTGGAGTGTACGGCGTGGGGGGAATGAAAAACTGTTTTTT
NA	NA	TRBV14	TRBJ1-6	CASSQTRGNSPLHF	TGTGCCAGCAGCCAAACAAGAGGGAATTCACCCCTCCACTTT